This T cell receptor (beta chain) is drawn from a study of blood T cell repertoires in COVID-19. Study overall: The United States, Italy and Spain supplied acute and convalescent COVID-19 samples. From T cells, B-cell-depleted T cells, or PBMCs came the material, which was cDNA or gDNA.

The V end lost 0 bases, the J end lost 8 bases, and 11 bases lay between the germline ends. Germline CDR1 and CDR2: SGHRS and YFSETQ. This CDR3 comprises 14 residues. Authors' data handling: Estimated nucleated cell counts came from reference gene primer amplification. Assay used: immunoSEQ multiplex PCR; TCRdb lists only in-frame clones, some missing. The V and J calls and clone size come from that table; D and trimming were worked out from the DNA. Here the sample spans over 100,000 clones, roughly 80% being singletons. Input material: peripheral blood. This TCR was recovered from a man in his sixties with acute or convalescent COVID-19. The J gene is TRBJ1-4, the V gene TRBV5-1, with D perhaps matching TRBD1 (5 bases). The DNA of the CDR3 is TGCGCCAGCAGCTTGGGTGGCGGGGGAGAAAAACTGTTTTTT. This translates into CASSLGGGGEKLFF.